What follows are 5 T cell receptor beta chains derived from one specimen sequenced in a study of blood T cell repertoires in COVID-19. The table came from immunoSEQ multiplex PCR; TCRdb's copy has only in-frame clones and leaves some out. The profile shows roughly 350,000 clones, around 87% of them singletons. The sequenced sample was peripheral blood. Every receptor here comes from a woman in her 30s with COVID-19, enrolled during active disease.

This sequence joins TRBV10-1 and TRBJ2-3; the match to TRBD2 covers 11 bases. The CDR3 consists of 17 residues. Trimming removed 0 bases from V and 6 bases from J; junction bases left unmatched: 8. From germline, CDR1 is WNHNN and CDR2 SYGVQD (reference sequence). CDR3 residues: CASSESRLAGGQDTQYF. The CDR3 DNA is TGCGCCAGCAGTGAGTCGCGGCTAGCGGGAGGTCAGGATACGCAGTATTTT.

The chain has TRBV7-2 and TRBJ2-5, with unresolved D. Germline values: CDR1 SGHTA, CDR2 FQGNSA. The ends were cut back, 3 bases at V and 2 bases at J, with 7 bases in the middle. This CDR3 is built from 13 residues. CDR3 protein: CASSFGAQETQYF. Written as DNA, the CDR3 is TGTGCCAGCAGCTTCGGAGCGCAAGAGACCCAGTACTTC.

This clone was seen a single time. J is TRBJ2-5 and V is TRBV15, with D hard to call. This CDR3 spans 13 amino acids. CDR1 and CDR2 from the germline V gene are LNHNV and YYDKDF (reference sequence). V dropped 3 bases and J dropped 3 bases, with 8 bases sitting between them. The CDR3 protein is CATSSLLKETQYF. The CDR3 DNA is TGTGCCACCAGCAGCCTCCTTAAAGAGACCCAGTACTTC. Based on the CDR3 plus reference TRBV15 and TRBJ2-5, the full variable domain is DAMVIQNPRYQVTQFGKPVTLSCSQTLNHNVMYWYQQKSSQAPKLLFHYYDKDFNNEADTPDNFQSRRPNTSFCFLDIRSPGLGDTAMYLCATSSLLKETQYFGPGTRLLVL.

This chain joins TRBV28 and TRBJ2-1; maybe TRBD2 (6 bases). Germline-derived CDR1 and CDR2 are MDHEN and SYDVKM. CDR3 length: 15 amino acids. V dropped 1 base and J dropped 4 bases, with 11 bases sitting between them. CDR3 DNA: TGTGCCAGCAGTTTATTGGCGGGAAATTACAATGAGCAGTTCTTC. Amino acids: CASSLLAGNYNEQFF.

This clone occurred a few times. This chain joins TRBV4-2 and TRBJ2-2, with a weak D call TRBD1 (5 bases). Germline V lookup: CDR1 LGHNA, CDR2 YNFKEQ. Deletions cut 1 base from V and 7 bases from J, with 10 bases between. The CDR3 length is 14 residues. The CDR3 bases are TGTGCCAGCAGCCAAGCAGGGTTCGGCGGGGAGCTGTTTTTT. Translated: CASSQAGFGGELFF.